The rows below give T cell receptor beta chains drawn from one sample of a study of blood T cell repertoires in COVID-19. The method was immunoSEQ multiplex PCR; TCRdb's version includes in-frame clones alone and lacks a portion of them. The sample shows 300,000 to 450,000 clones, roughly nine tenths of them seen only once. The sequenced material came from peripheral blood. The receptors were gathered from a woman aged 25 to 39 with COVID-19, enrolled during active disease. Both conserved end residues are part of each CDR3. The D gene is left open where the match is weak. Size tells how often a clone was seen (once, few, many) or the class of an expanded clone, and some rows leave it out.

CDR3 DNA	CDR3 protein	V gene	clone size	D gene	J gene
TGTGCCAGCAGCTTAGGGCTAGCGGGAGCCAATGAGCAGTTCTTC	CASSLGLAGANEQFF	TRBV11-3	-	TRBD2	TRBJ2-1
TGTGCCAGCAGCTTAGGATACAGGGCGATCTACGAGCAGTACTTC	CASSLGYRAIYEQYF	TRBV7-2	-	-	TRBJ2-7
TGTGCCAGCAGCTTAGCTTTACTAGCCCCTCGAGGTGCGCAGTATTTT	CASSLALLAPRGAQYF	TRBV7-2	-	-	TRBJ2-3
TGTGCCAGCAGCTTAGATTGGACAGGGGACTATGGCTACACCTTC	CASSLDWTGDYGYTF	TRBV7-8	once	TRBD1	TRBJ1-2
TGCAGCGTTGAACGGGTAGCGGGAGAGGTCGTTCGCACAGATACGCAGTATTTT	CSVERVAGEVVRTDTQYF	TRBV29-1	-	TRBD2	TRBJ2-3
TGTGCCAGCAGCCGAGAGGGCACCCGAAGCTCTGGAAACACCATATATTTT	CASSREGTRSSGNTIYF	TRBV14	-	-	TRBJ1-3
TGTGCAAGTCGCGCCCCTCCCGACCCTCGGGACTATGGCTACACCTTC	CASRAPPDPRDYGYTF	TRBV12-2	-	-	TRBJ1-2
TGTGCCAGCAGCAGGGACATACAAGAGACCCAGTACTTC	CASSRDIQETQYF	TRBV6-5	-	-	TRBJ2-5
TGTGCCAGCAGCTTAGGGGCGGGACTAGACTACAATGAGCAGTTCTTC	CASSLGAGLDYNEQFF	TRBV7-2	-	TRBD2	TRBJ2-1
TGCGCCAGCAACTACGCGGGACTGAGGAACACTGAAGCTTTCTTT	CASNYAGLRNTEAFF	TRBV5-1	-	-	TRBJ1-1
TGCGCCAGCAGCCAGCTAAGCGGGGGTTCCTACAATGAGCAGTTCTTC	CASSQLSGGSYNEQFF	TRBV4-3	-	TRBD2	TRBJ2-1
TGTGCCAGCAGCTTAGTTCCGGCCGGTAATAGCGGGAGGCGCAATGAGCAGTTCTTC	CASSLVPAGNSGRRNEQFF	TRBV7-6	-	TRBD2	TRBJ2-1
TGCGCCAGCAGCGCGACAGGGCAAGAGACCCAGTACTTC	CASSATGQETQYF	TRBV5-1	-	TRBD1	TRBJ2-5
TGTGCCAGCAGCCAAACAGGGGGTTCAGACATTCAGTACTTC	CASSQTGGSDIQYF	TRBV14	few	TRBD1	TRBJ2-4
TGTGCCAGCTCACACGGACTAGCGGGGGGAACCCTAACCAGCACAGATACGCAGTATTTT	CASSHGLAGGTLTSTDTQYF	TRBV18	-	TRBD2	TRBJ2-3
TGTGCCGCGGGACTGATTCAGTACTTC	CAAGLIQYF	TRBV9	-	-	TRBJ2-4
TGTGCCAGCCAAGAGGTGATGAACACTGAAGCTTTCTTT	CASQEVMNTEAFF	TRBV2	-	-	TRBJ1-1
TGTGCCAGCAGCCAAGCTGTGGGGGCAGACGAGCAGTACTTC	CASSQAVGADEQYF	TRBV3-1/TRBV3-2	-	-	TRBJ2-7
TGTGCCAGCAGCCCCCGACAGCCTCCCACTGAAGCTTTCTTT	CASSPRQPPTEAFF	TRBV6-5	-	-	TRBJ1-1
TGTGCCAGCAGCTCATATATTTCCGGGACTAGCGGGACCCTTACCGATACGCAGTATTTT	CASSSYISGTSGTLTDTQYF	TRBV7-8	-	TRBD2	TRBJ2-3
TGTGCCAGTGAACAGGGATATGGCTACACCTTC	CASEQGYGYTF	TRBV28	-	-	TRBJ1-2
TGTGCCAGCAGCCAAGATTCACTAGCGGGGGGCCGAAACACCGGGGAGCTGTTTTTT	CASSQDSLAGGRNTGELFF	TRBV4-2	many	TRBD2	TRBJ2-2
TGTGCCAGCAGCCAACCCCGGGACAGAAACGTCCTGACTTTC	CASSQPRDRNVLTF	TRBV14	-	TRBD1	TRBJ2-6
TGCAGCGTTGAAGATGTAGCGGAAACCTCCAATGAGCAGTTCTTC	CSVEDVAETSNEQFF	TRBV29-1	-	-	TRBJ2-1
TGTGCCGGGAGGGAATTTGGTGGAAACACCATATATTTT	CAGREFGGNTIYF	TRBV12-3/TRBV12-4	-	-	TRBJ1-3
TGTGCCAGCAGCTTTAACAGGGGGTACTATGGCTACACCTTC	CASSFNRGYYGYTF	TRBV5-4	-	TRBD1	TRBJ1-2
TGCAGTGCTAGTGCGGGAGCTCCCTACGAGCAGTACTTC	CSASAGAPYEQYF	TRBV20-1	-	TRBD2	TRBJ2-7
TGTGCCAGCAGTTACACAGGGGGAATTGGGGCCAACGTCCTGACTTTC	CASSYTGGIGANVLTF	TRBV6-5	-	TRBD1	TRBJ2-6
TGTGCCAGTAGTATAGTTAACGGTCGCAATCAGCCCCAGCATTTT	CASSIVNGRNQPQHF	TRBV19	few	-	TRBJ1-5
TGTGCCAGCAGTTTCCGAGACAGACTCTATGGCTACACCTTC	CASSFRDRLYGYTF	TRBV6-5	-	-	TRBJ1-2
TGTGCCAGCAGCCCCCGGGACAGTGGCACTGAAGCTTTCTTT	CASSPRDSGTEAFF	TRBV5-4	-	TRBD1	TRBJ1-1
TGTGCCAGCAGTGGACTAGCGGGAGTAGGCACCGGGGAGCTGTTTTTT	CASSGLAGVGTGELFF	TRBV6-1	-	TRBD2	TRBJ2-2
TGCGCCAGCAGCCAAGAGCTAGATGTGCAGTTCTTC	CASSQELDVQFF	TRBV4-1	-	-	TRBJ2-1
TGTGCCAGCAGCGTACCGGGACTAGCATCTGAGCAGTTCTTC	CASSVPGLASEQFF	TRBV4-2	-	TRBD2	TRBJ2-1
TGTGCCAGCAGTTACCCCAGCGGGGGGGCCGGAGAGACCCAGTACTTC	CASSYPSGGAGETQYF	TRBV6-2/TRBV6-3	-	TRBD2	TRBJ2-5
TGTGCCAGCAGCCAAGAACTGGACATCTCCTACAATGAGCAGTTCTTC	CASSQELDISYNEQFF	TRBV4-2	-	-	TRBJ2-1
TGTGCCAGTAGTATATTGACAGGGGGCCGCGAAAAACTGTTTTTT	CASSILTGGREKLFF	TRBV19	-	TRBD1	TRBJ1-4
TGTGCCAGCAGCTCCGCCGGGACAGGAGTTACTCCTAGCACAGATACGCAGTATTTT	CASSSAGTGVTPSTDTQYF	TRBV7-9	-	TRBD1	TRBJ2-3
TGTGCCAGCAGCCCAGGGACAGGTGATCAGCCCCAGCATTTT	CASSPGTGDQPQHF	TRBV7-2	once	TRBD1	TRBJ1-5
TGTGCCAGTAGTATCCGGCGGACTGGGGAAAAACTGTTTTTT	CASSIRRTGEKLFF	TRBV19	-	-	TRBJ1-4
TGTGCCTGGGGCGGATCGGGAGTATCCGGGACAGATACGCAGTATTTT	CAWGGSGVSGTDTQYF	TRBV30	-	-	TRBJ2-3
TGTGCCAGCGCGACTAATTCCTACAATGAGCAGTTCTTC	CASATNSYNEQFF	TRBV9	-	-	TRBJ2-1
TGTGCCAGCAGCTTAACTTCCTTTCGTACGCAGTATTTT	CASSLTSFRTQYF	TRBV11-3	-	-	TRBJ2-3
TGCGCCAGCAGTGATAACAGGGTTGTGGAGACCCAGTACTTC	CASSDNRVVETQYF	TRBV10-1	-	-	TRBJ2-5
TGTGCCAGCAGCTTGGGGGGGAGAGGGAACTATGGCTACACCTTC	CASSLGGRGNYGYTF	TRBV7-2	once	-	TRBJ1-2
TGTGCCAGTAGTATACTCGTCGGGATGGCCGGGCCCCAGCATTTT	CASSILVGMAGPQHF	TRBV19	-	-	TRBJ1-5
TGTGCCACCTCCAGGGGCACAGATACGCAGTATTTT	CATSRGTDTQYF	TRBV10-3	-	-	TRBJ2-3
TGTGCCAGCTCACCAAGGGCAGGGGGCTCAATACCCTACAATGAGCAGTTCTTC	CASSPRAGGSIPYNEQFF	TRBV18	-	TRBD1	TRBJ2-1
TGTGCCAGCGATGGGGGAACTAGCCGAGAGACCCAGTACTTC	CASDGGTSRETQYF	TRBV5-5	once	-	TRBJ2-5
TGCGCCAGCAGCTTAACGCAGGGTAACTATGGCTACACCTTC	CASSLTQGNYGYTF	TRBV5-1	-	-	TRBJ1-2